What follows are 25 T cell receptor beta chains derived from one specimen sequenced in a study of cytomegalovirus exposure and HLA in healthy donors. Sequencing used immunoSEQ multiplex PCR; TCRdb keeps in-frame clones, though not all of them. The sample includes about 74,000 clones, around 94% of them seen just once. The specimen was PBMCs. These receptors were collected from a woman aged 18-35 years in good health and CMV-seropositive.

The chain links TRBV7-6 to TRBJ2-2; 13 bases map to TRBD2. Trimming cost V 4 bases and J 5 bases; bases outside gene matches: 1. Germline V CDR1 and CDR2: SGHVS, FNYEAQ. The CDR3 sequence is 15 residues long. CDR3 in DNA: TGTGCCAGCAGCTCGACTAGCGGGGGGACCGGGGAGCTGTTTTTT. Translated: CASSSTSGGTGELFF.

This chain joins TRBV4-3 and TRBJ2-6, with 12 bases fitting TRBD1. The V gene end was trimmed by 1 base and the J gene end by 0 bases; junction bases not matched to a gene: 7. Germline V gene data show CDR1 as LGHNA and CDR2 as YSLEER. This CDR3 has 20 residues. CDR3 residues: CASSQAAGTGGYSGANVLTF. The DNA for the CDR3 is TGCGCCAGCAGCCAAGCGGCCGGGACAGGGGGCTACTCTGGGGCCAACGTCCTGACTTTC.

This chain joins TRBV9 and TRBJ2-2; no definite D call. The V end was cut by 0 bases, the J end by 3 bases, with 6 bases between. CDR1 and CDR2 from the germline V gene are SGDLS and YYNGEE. This CDR3 has 14 residues. The CDR3: CASSVALDTGELFF. The CDR3 DNA reads TGTGCCAGCAGCGTAGCTCTTGACACCGGGGAGCTGTTTTTT.

This chain links TRBV18 with TRBJ1-1; D unclear. Germline assignment: CDR1 KGHSH and CDR2 LQKENI. V shed 6 bases and J shed 1 base, with 12 bases lying between them. This CDR3 region has 14 residues. In DNA, the CDR3 is TGTGCCAGCTCTCCTTACACCGAGAACACTGAAGCTTTCTTT. Residues: CASSPYTENTEAFF.

CDR3 DNA sequence: TGTGCCACCAGCAGAGATTTGGCGAGCGATGAGCAGTTCTTC. It specifies CATSRDLASDEQFF. The rearrangement links TRBV15 to TRBJ2-1; D remains ambiguous. The germline CDR1 and CDR2 sequences are LNHNV and YYDKDF (reference sequence). This CDR3 contains 14 residues. V lost 0 bases and J 8 bases, leaving 11 bases between the germline ends.

This clone was counted once. CDR3 region: CASSVGRSSYNSPLHF. In DNA, the CDR3 is TGTGCCAGCAGTGTAGGGAGAAGCTCCTATAATTCACCCCTCCACTTT. The chain joins TRBV2 to TRBJ1-6; D gene uncertain. The V end was cut by 4 bases, the J end by 0 bases, with 10 bases between. Looked up from germline, CDR1 is SNHLY and CDR2 is FYNNEI. The CDR3 is 16 residues long. Drawing the rest from reference TRBV2 and TRBJ1-6, the complete variable domain is EPEVTQTPSHQVTQMGQEVILRCVPISNHLYFYWYRQILGQKVEFLVSFYNNEISEKSEIFDDQFSVERPDGSNFTLKIRSTKLEDSAMYFCASSVGRSSYNSPLHFGNGTRLTVT.

J is TRBJ1-2 and V is TRBV5-4; 10 positions match TRBD1. This CDR3 region has 16 residues. Germline V CDR1 and CDR2: SGHNT, YYREEE (reference sequence). Unmatched junction bases numbered 10, after V lost 4 bases and J lost 4 bases. The CDR3 region has the DNA TGTGCCAGCAGCCGGACAGGGGGTAAAAGTTTCTATGGCTACACCTTC. This encodes CASSRTGGKSFYGYTF. Full variable domain (outside the CDR3, taken from reference TRBV5-4 and TRBJ1-2): ETGVTQSPTHLIKTRGQQVTLRCSSQSGHNTVSWYQQALGQGPQFIFQYYREEENGRGNFPPRFSGLQFPNYSSELNVNALELDDSALYLCASSRTGGKSFYGYTFGSGTRLTVV.

Only one count was recorded for this clone. The chain couples TRBV6-6 to TRBJ2-3, with 7 bases identical to TRBD2. This CDR3 has 14 residues. V gave up 10 bases and J gave up 3 bases; unmatched junction bases: 10. The germline V gene encodes CDR1 MNHNY and CDR2 SVGAGI (reference sequence). Here the CDR3 DNA reads TGTGCCACGGGGGTGGCGGGAGAGACAGATACGCAGTATTTT. Protein product: CATGVAGETDTQYF.

This clone has only one observation. CDR3 protein: CASSQDPGSVNTEAFF. The CDR3, as DNA: TGCGCCAGCAGCCAAGATCCGGGGTCGGTGAACACTGAAGCTTTCTTT. The rearrangement joins TRBV4-1 to TRBJ1-1; D is ambiguous. Germline loops: CDR1 MGHRA, CDR2 YSYEKL. There are 16 residues in the CDR3. V dropped 0 bases and J dropped 0 bases, with 11 bases sitting between them.

The chain carries TRBV30 and TRBJ2-2; 8 positions agree with TRBD2. The ends lost 0 bases at V and 6 bases at J; junction bases unmatched: 6. The CDR3 contains 15 residues. CDR1 GTSNPN and CDR2 SVGIG come from the germline V gene (reference sequence). The CDR3 spells CAWSVPGGDAGELFF. The CDR3 DNA sequence: TGTGCCTGGAGTGTACCGGGGGGGGACGCCGGGGAGCTGTTTTTT.

The CDR3 loop reads CASNQPTGENTGELFF. The CDR3 DNA follows: TGCGCCAGCAACCAACCTACAGGGGAAAACACCGGGGAGCTGTTTTTT. V and J are TRBV5-1 and TRBJ2-2; 7 positions agree with TRBD1. CDR1 is SGHRS, CDR2 YFSETQ, per germline. V trimming: 6 bases; J trimming: 2 bases; junction bases outside the gene matches: 10. The CDR3 is 16 amino acids.

The chain couples TRBV13 to TRBJ2-7, with 11 bases matching TRBD1. After removal of 6 bases from V and 3 bases from J, the junction contained 7 bases not matched to a gene. In germline, CDR1 is PRHDT, CDR2 FYEKMQ (reference sequence). CDR3 size: 15 residues. CDR3 coding DNA: TGTGCCAGCAGTCCGACCGGGACAGGGGGCTACGAGCAGTACTTC. Its protein product is CASSPTGTGGYEQYF.

The gene calls are TRBV19 and TRBJ1-2, with 9 bases that match TRBD1. CDR1 and CDR2 from the germline V gene are LNHDA and SQIVND (reference sequence). The CDR3 runs 17 residues. Trimming removed 7 bases from V and 2 bases from J; junction bases left unmatched: 14. Here the CDR3 DNA reads TGTGCCAGTAATAAAGTGTCGGGACAGGGTAGAAACTATGGCTACACCTTC. Translating gives CASNKVSGQGRNYGYTF.

The chain links TRBV6-1 to TRBJ1-5, with 8 bases aligning to TRBD1. Per the germline V gene, CDR1 is MNHNS and CDR2 is SASEGT. The CDR3 covers 18 residues. Trimming at V came to 4 bases and at J to 0 bases, leaving 11 bases not matched to a gene. The CDR3 nucleotides read TGTGCCAGCAGTGTTGAGGACAGGGAGACTTATAGCAATCAGCCCCAGCATTTT. Its protein is CASSVEDRETYSNQPQHF.

This clone came up a few times. The sample has other DNA sequences that encode this CDR3 too. This rearrangement joins TRBV30 to TRBJ2-2, with 7 positions matching TRBD1. The CDR3 spans 16 residues. Germline CDR1 is GTSNPN and CDR2 is SVGIG (reference sequence). V gave up 1 base and J gave up 5 bases; unmatched junction bases: 10. This CDR3 reads CAWSGWETGTTGELFF. The CDR3 bases are TGTGCCTGGAGTGGATGGGAGACAGGGACAACCGGGGAGCTGTTTTTT.

The rearrangement uses TRBV7-9 and TRBJ1-1, with 9 bases lining up with TRBD1. Looked up from germline, CDR1 is SEHNR and CDR2 is FQNEAQ (reference sequence). CDR3 length: 17 amino acids. Losses at the gene ends were 5 bases for V and 1 base for J; bases not matched to a gene: 11. The CDR3 DNA is TGTGCCAGCAGCCCCCGACAGGGGGATGTGAAGAACACTGAAGCTTTCTTT. Translated, it gives CASSPRQGDVKNTEAFF.

This chain joins TRBV5-4 and TRBJ1-1; D might be TRBD1 (5 bases). V was cut by 5 bases and J by 0 bases, with 5 bases left in between. Germline CDR1 is SGHNT and CDR2 is YYREEE (reference sequence). This CDR3 has 12 amino acids. DNA for the CDR3: TGTGCCAGCAGGACAGTGAACACTGAAGCTTTCTTT. Translating gives CASRTVNTEAFF. The full variable domain, rest sourced from reference TRBV5-4 and TRBJ1-1, is ETGVTQSPTHLIKTRGQQVTLRCSSQSGHNTVSWYQQALGQGPQFIFQYYREEENGRGNFPPRFSGLQFPNYSSELNVNALELDDSALYLCASRTVNTEAFFGQGTRLTVV.

The rearrangement links TRBV5-1 to TRBJ1-1; maybe TRBD1 (6 bases). Germline V gives CDR1 SGHRS, CDR2 YFSETQ. The CDR3 has 16 amino acids. The V and J ends lost 4 bases and 1 base respectively, with 17 bases between them. The CDR3 DNA sequence: TGCGCCAGCAGCCTGCAGGGGAACGCAGAGAACACTGAAGCTTTCTTT. Its protein product is CASSLQGNAENTEAFF.

V usage is TRBV5-1 and J usage is TRBJ2-7; TRBD1 agrees at 10 bases. The CDR3 loop spans 14 amino acids. Per germline, CDR1 SGHRS and CDR2 YFSETQ. V was pared by 7 bases and J by 5 bases, with 9 bases of the junction left unmatched. Here the CDR3 DNA reads TGCGCCAGCCAATCGACAGGGGGCCCAAACGAGCAGTACTTC. It specifies CASQSTGGPNEQYF. Combining the CDR3 with reference TRBV5-1 and TRBJ2-7 gives the whole variable domain KAGVTQTPRYLIKTRGQQVTLSCSPISGHRSVSWYQQTPGQGLQFLFEYFSETQRNKGNFPGRFSGRQFSNSRSEMNVSTLELGDSALYLCASQSTGGPNEQYFGPGTRLTVT.

The chain links TRBV6-5 to TRBJ2-7; a possible D gene is TRBD2 (5 bases). Deletions cut 6 bases from V and 3 bases from J, with 15 bases between. This CDR3 is 14 amino acids long. Germline V CDR1 and CDR2: MNHEY, SVGAGI. CDR3 residues: CASSRLYSDYEQYF. CDR3 nucleotides: TGTGCCAGCAGCCGCCTTTATAGCGACTACGAGCAGTACTTC.

The J gene is TRBJ1-2, the V gene TRBV4-3; the match to TRBD1 covers 7 bases. V was clipped by 4 bases and J by 8 bases; unmatched bases: 7. Germline assignment: CDR1 LGHNA and CDR2 YSLEER. The CDR3 has 13 residues. The CDR3, as DNA: TGCGCCAGCAGCCCGACCCAGGGGGAAGGCTACACCTTC. Its translation is CASSPTQGEGYTF.

The chain is built from TRBV15 and TRBJ2-7; 10 bases are a match to TRBD1. Germline V CDR1 and CDR2: LNHNV, YYDKDF (reference sequence). V shed 3 bases and J 3 bases; nucleotides not matched to a gene: 5. The CDR3 has 15 amino acids. CDR3 loop: CATSRPGTGVYEQYF. Written as DNA, the CDR3 is TGTGCCACCAGCAGGCCCGGGACAGGGGTCTACGAGCAGTACTTC.

This chain links TRBV6-1 with TRBJ1-5, with D perhaps TRBD1 (6 bases). V was shortened by 2 bases and J by 4 bases, with 12 bases between the two germline ends. The CDR3 runs to 15 residues. The V gene's germline CDR1 is MNHNS and CDR2 SASEGT. The CDR3 DNA reads as TGTGCCAGCAGTGAACCCCCGACAGGTAATCAGCCCCAGCATTTT. Translated, it gives CASSEPPTGNQPQHF.

This rearrangement joins TRBV10-3 to TRBJ2-7; TRBD2 agrees at 7 bases. V shed 4 bases and J 2 bases; nucleotides not matched to a gene: 5. Per germline, CDR1 ENHRY and CDR2 SYGVKD. The CDR3 is made up of 14 amino acids. Written as DNA, the CDR3 is TGTGCCATCAGTGCGGGGACTACCACCTACGAGCAGTACTTC. Amino acids: CAISAGTTTYEQYF.

The rearrangement joins TRBV5-1 to TRBJ1-1, with 9 bases lining up with TRBD1. The CDR3 is made up of 14 amino acids. Losses at the gene ends were 3 bases for V and 3 bases for J; bases not matched to a gene: 3. The germline CDR1 and CDR2 sequences are SGHRS and YFSETQ. The CDR3 spells CASSSQGADTEAFF. CDR3 bases: TGCGCCAGCAGCTCACAGGGGGCGGACACTGAAGCTTTCTTT.